This T cell receptor (beta chain) was recorded in a study of blood T cell repertoires in COVID-19. Study overall: Whether acute or convalescent, the COVID-19 samples came from the United States, Italy and Spain.

The V segment lost 1 base and the J segment 1 base; nucleotides outside the gene matches: 3. The germline gives CDR1 SGHDN, CDR2 FVKESK. The CDR3 has 16 residues. TCRdb keeps only in-frame clones here, not all; method: immunoSEQ multiplex PCR. The data show about 200,000 clones, approximately 81% seen once. The TCR was taken from a woman aged 45-59 years with acute COVID-19. This rearrangement joins TRBV14 to TRBJ1-3; 8 nucleotides match TRBD1. Sample: PBMCs or T cells enriched from blood (not recorded which). The CDR3 here is CASSQVRGLSGNTIYF. The CDR3 bases are TGTGCCAGCAGCCAAGTCAGGGGGCTTTCTGGAAACACCATATATTTT.